The clone carrying this T cell receptor beta chain was found a few times. Antigen specificity is unknown. The data stem from a study of cytomegalovirus exposure and HLA in healthy donors. The study ran its PCR with 60 Vbeta and 13 Jbeta primers. The data were produced by immunoSEQ multiplex PCR, yet TCRdb's version contains in-frame clones alone and is incomplete. The table lists around 160,000 clones, roughly four fifths of them singletons, with around 4.3% in the top ten. General observations from the study: Other equally common chains were less clonally expanded than HLA-associated TCR beta chains, a later analysis showed. The authors listed approximately 150 TCR beta chains as cytomegalovirus-associated. In an earlier analysis, about 87% or about 30%: the productive usage of most TCR beta V segments. There were some public TCRs occurring in many donors, but most TCR sequences were rare.

The J segment lost 2 bases and the V segment lost 5 bases, leaving 8 bases of the junction unmatched. This CDR3 spans 16 amino acids. Germline V CDR1 and CDR2: SGHVS, FNYEAQ. The chain has TRBV7-6 and TRBJ2-7, with 11 bases lining up with TRBD2. This clonotype was sampled from a man between 50 and 59 years old in good health and CMV-seropositive. The sequenced sample consisted of PBMCs. In DNA, the CDR3 is TGTGCCAGCAGCCCGAGACTAGCGGGAAGTACCTACGAGCAGTACTTC. It is translated as CASSPRLAGSTYEQYF.